This passage covers 29 T cell receptor beta chains from one sample sequenced in a study of blood T cell repertoires in COVID-19. TCRdb keeps only in-frame clones here, not all; method: immunoSEQ multiplex PCR. The sample shows approximately 360,000 clones, 88% of them seen only once. Sequencing used PBMCs or T cells enriched from blood (not recorded which). Receptors were obtained from a woman in her twenties or thirties with acute COVID-19.

In this sample, this clone turned up a few times. V gene TRBV6-6 combines with J gene TRBJ1-4, with D possibly TRBD1 on 5 matching bases. V was shortened by 6 bases and J by 3 bases, with 17 bases between the two germline ends. Germline values: CDR1 MNHNY, CDR2 SVGAGI (reference sequence). The CDR3 runs to 16 residues. The CDR3 loop reads CASSRPDGHPNEKLFF. CDR3 bases: TGTGCCAGCAGCCGTCCGGACGGACACCCTAATGAAAAACTGTTTTTT.

The chain couples TRBV9 to TRBJ2-4; possibly TRBD2 for D (6 bases). Germline V CDR1 and CDR2: SGDLS, YYNGEE. V shed 4 bases and J shed 5 bases, with 16 bases lying between them. This CDR3 is 15 amino acids long. The CDR3 bases are TGTGCCAGCAGCCTGGAGGGTCTCAGCCAAAACATTCAGTACTTC. Residues: CASSLEGLSQNIQYF.

The chain employs TRBV2 and TRBJ1-4; 10 bases are shared with TRBD1. This CDR3 has 13 amino acids. In germline, CDR1 is SNHLY, CDR2 FYNNEI. Unmatched junction bases numbered 4, after V lost 8 bases and J lost 7 bases. The CDR3 bases are TGTGCCAGCGAGACAGGGGGCGGTGAAAAACTGTTTTTT. Its translation: CASETGGGEKLFF.

The chain combines TRBV6-5 with TRBJ2-7; tentatively, D is TRBD2 (6 bases). The ends were cut back, 2 bases at V and 6 bases at J, with 17 bases in the middle. The CDR3 consists of 15 residues. The germline V gene encodes CDR1 MNHEY and CDR2 SVGAGI. The CDR3 here is CASSYTEGRITEQYF. The CDR3 DNA is TGTGCCAGCAGTTACACGGAGGGCAGGATCACCGAGCAGTACTTC.

This chain uses TRBV6-5 with TRBJ2-7, with 9 bases fitting TRBD1. The CDR3 runs 13 residues. The V and J ends lost 7 bases and 4 bases, in that order; junction bases with no gene match: 5. The germline CDR1 and CDR2 sequences are MNHEY and SVGAGI. CDR3: CASNPGQGYEQYF. CDR3 coding DNA: TGTGCCAGCAATCCGGGACAGGGTTACGAGCAGTACTTC.

This sequence joins TRBV25-1 and TRBJ2-7; 10 nucleotides agree with TRBD1. J gave up 2 bases and V 2 bases, and 3 bases lay outside the gene matches. Germline V gene sequence: CDR1 MGHDK, CDR2 SYGVNS. There are 15 residues in the CDR3. The CDR3 sequence is CASSEAGTGAYEQYF. The CDR3 nucleotides are TGTGCCAGCAGTGAAGCCGGGACAGGGGCCTACGAGCAGTACTTC.

The chain recombines TRBV7-9 with TRBJ1-1; possible D gene TRBD1, 5 bases. From germline, CDR1 is SEHNR and CDR2 FQNEAQ (reference sequence). CDR3 length: 17 residues. V lost 3 bases and J lost 2, with 19 bases in between. In DNA form, the CDR3 reads TGTGCCAGCAGCTTTGCGCAGGGTGAGTCCTCAAACACTGAAGCTTTCTTT. Its translation: CASSFAQGESSNTEAFF.

The chain combines TRBV19 with TRBJ2-4; possible D gene TRBD2, 7 bases. V lost 3 bases and J 3 bases, leaving 18 bases between the germline ends. The CDR3 runs to 17 residues. In germline, CDR1 is LNHDA, CDR2 SQIVND (reference sequence). Here the CDR3 reads CASSIGGGALVKNIQYF. The CDR3 coding sequence is TGTGCCAGTAGTATTGGTGGGGGGGCGCTCGTCAAAAACATTCAGTACTTC.

The chain couples TRBV28 to TRBJ1-5, with 9 bases that match TRBD1. The junction had 11 bases not matched to a gene; V was cut back by 5 bases and J by 6 bases. Germline V gene sequence: CDR1 MDHEN, CDR2 SYDVKM. The CDR3 loop spans 16 amino acids. Here the CDR3 reads CASSSPGQGSIQPQHF. DNA of the CDR3: TGTGCCAGCAGTAGTCCGGGACAGGGATCAATTCAGCCCCAGCATTTT.

The chain joins TRBV6-4 to TRBJ1-2; maybe TRBD1 (5 bases). Germline CDR1 reads MRHNA; CDR2 reads SNTAGT. Trimming took 3 bases from V and 3 from J, leaving 20 bases between them. This CDR3 region has 17 residues. CDR3 residues: CASSEGGSTAPYYGYTF. CDR3 coding DNA: TGTGCCAGCAGTGAGGGGGGGTCAACCGCCCCCTACTATGGCTACACCTTC.

The rearrangement links TRBV6-1 to TRBJ1-1, with TRBD1 matching 9 bases. Germline CDR1 reads MNHNS; CDR2 reads SASEGT. The CDR3 sequence is 16 residues long. Trimming removed 6 bases from V and 5 bases from J; junction bases left unmatched: 13. This chain's CDR3 is CASREYGGQGRTEAFF. CDR3 sequence (DNA): TGTGCCAGCAGGGAATACGGGGGACAGGGAAGGACTGAAGCTTTCTTT.

The rearrangement uses TRBV29-1 and TRBJ1-1; D perhaps matches TRBD1 (6 bases). The CDR3 has 12 residues. Germline assignment: CDR1 SQVTM and CDR2 ANQGSEA. Trimming removed 8 bases at V and 4 bases at J, with 14 bases between. CDR3 protein: CSSRGGATEAFF. DNA for the CDR3: TGCAGCTCAAGGGGGGGAGCCACTGAAGCTTTCTTT.

The V call is TRBV14, the J call TRBJ1-1, with D tentatively TRBD1 (5 bases). The CDR3 extends over 16 amino acids. Trimming took 2 bases from V and 2 from J, leaving 15 bases between them. Germline lookup yields CDR1 SGHDN and CDR2 FVKESK. The CDR3 region is CASSQNKGAINTEAFF. Here the CDR3 DNA reads TGTGCCAGCAGCCAAAATAAAGGGGCGATAAACACTGAAGCTTTCTTT.

This chain connects TRBV7-9 to TRBJ1-4; D is perhaps TRBD1 (6 bases). In germline, CDR1 is SEHNR, CDR2 FQNEAQ (reference sequence). There are 13 residues in the CDR3. V was cut by 5 bases and J by 8 bases, with 12 bases left in between. The CDR3 is CASSIQGREKLFF. CDR3 DNA: TGTGCCAGCAGCATCCAGGGGCGGGAAAAACTGTTTTTT.

The rearrangement joins TRBV29-1 to TRBJ2-7, with a tentative D call TRBD2 (6 bases). CDR1 is SQVTM and CDR2 is ANQGSEA in the germline V gene. The V and J ends lost 6 bases and 2 bases respectively, with 11 bases between them. CDR3 size: 12 residues. DNA of the CDR3: TGCAGCGTCCTAGCGACTCCCTACGAGCAGTACTTC. Residues: CSVLATPYEQYF.

The CDR3 is CASSQVFGVLSGANVLTF. CDR3 nucleotides: TGTGCCAGCAGCCAAGTTTTCGGGGTCCTTTCTGGGGCCAACGTCCTGACTTTC. The gene calls are TRBV3-1 (or the pseudogene TRBV3-2) and TRBJ2-6, with D perhaps matching TRBD2 (5 bases). In germline, CDR1 is LGHDT, CDR2 YNNKEL (reference sequence). The CDR3 has 18 amino acids. V was pared by 1 base and J by 1 base, with 14 bases between.

A single count supports this clone. The rearrangement uses TRBV9 and TRBJ2-3; 7 bases are shared with TRBD2. CDR3 length equals 16 residues. V was pared by 1 base and J by 0 bases, with 5 bases of the junction left unmatched. The germline gives CDR1 SGDLS, CDR2 YYNGEE. CDR3 coding DNA: TGTGCCAGCAGCGTAAATCAGCGGGGAAGCACAGATACGCAGTATTTT. Translating it yields CASSVNQRGSTDTQYF.

This clone was found a few times. The chain combines TRBV5-4 with TRBJ1-1; possibly TRBD1 for D (6 bases). V dropped 2 bases and J dropped 1 base, with 9 bases sitting between them. The germline gives CDR1 SGHNT, CDR2 YYREEE (reference sequence). CDR3 length: 14 amino acids. CDR3 DNA: TGTGCCAGCAGCTTTGGGGGCGGGAACACTGAAGCTTTCTTT. This translates into CASSFGGGNTEAFF. The whole variable domain, filled in from reference TRBV5-4 and TRBJ1-1, reads ETGVTQSPTHLIKTRGQQVTLRCSSQSGHNTVSWYQQALGQGPQFIFQYYREEENGRGNFPPRFSGLQFPNYSSELNVNALELDDSALYLCASSFGGGNTEAFFGQGTRLTVV.

This chain connects TRBV7-2 to TRBJ2-3; 7 positions match TRBD2. Trimming took 1 base from V and 2 from J; bases not matched to a gene: 0. This CDR3 has 14 residues. Germline V gives CDR1 SGHTA, CDR2 FQGNSA. CDR3 nucleotides: TGTGCCAGCAGCTTAGGACTAGCCACAGATACGCAGTATTTT. Protein sequence: CASSLGLATDTQYF.

This sequence joins TRBV29-1 and TRBJ1-1, with no clear D. V lost 6 bases and J lost 0, with 17 bases in between. Germline V gene sequence: CDR1 SQVTM, CDR2 ANQGSEA. The CDR3 is 15 amino acids. The CDR3 sequence: CSVGISLTMNTEAFF. The CDR3 bases are TGCAGCGTCGGGATCAGCCTTACTATGAACACTGAAGCTTTCTTT.

The chain couples TRBV28 to TRBJ1-2; D is possibly TRBD1 (5 bases). The V and J ends lost 8 bases and 8 bases respectively, with 18 bases between them. Germline V gives CDR1 MDHEN, CDR2 SYDVKM. CDR3 length equals 13 residues. The DNA for the CDR3 is TGTGCCAGCTGGAGTCCCAGGGTAGGCGGCTACACCTTC. Amino acid sequence: CASWSPRVGGYTF.

This clone was seen just once. The V gene is TRBV19, the J gene TRBJ2-1; 9 bases fit TRBD2. This CDR3 is 16 amino acids long. With V trimmed by 1 base and J by 2 bases, 3 bases remained unmatched. Germline CDR1 is LNHDA and CDR2 is SQIVND (reference sequence). This CDR3 is CASSIVGTSPYNEQFF. For the CDR3, the DNA is TGTGCCAGTAGTATAGTCGGGACTAGCCCCTACAATGAGCAGTTCTTC. Full variable domain (remainder filled in from reference TRBV19 and TRBJ2-1): DGGITQSPKYLFRKEGQNVTLSCEQNLNHDAMYWYRQDPGQGLRLIYYSQIVNDFQKGDIAEGYSVSREKKESFPLTVTSAQKNPTAFYLCASSIVGTSPYNEQFFGPGTRLTVL.

A single count supports this clone. J is TRBJ1-2 and V is TRBV7-2; a possible D gene is TRBD1 (6 bases). Per germline, CDR1 SGHTA and CDR2 FQGNSA. Trimming cost V 4 bases and J 0 bases, with 9 bases left between them. The CDR3 is 14 amino acids. This CDR3 reads CASSSRTANYGYTF. The CDR3 coding sequence is TGTGCCAGCAGCTCACGGACAGCTAACTATGGCTACACCTTC.

J is TRBJ2-1 and V is TRBV6-2 or TRBV6-3; D is perhaps TRBD1 (6 bases). The CDR3 length is 16 residues. The germline CDR1 and CDR2 sequences are MNHEY and SVGEGT. The V end was cut by 1 base, the J end by 2 bases, with 12 bases between. The CDR3 bases are TGTGCCAGCAGTTACTTTCAGGGGACCACCTACAATGAGCAGTTCTTC. Translation: CASSYFQGTTYNEQFF.

About this clone: Other DNA variants within this sample encode the same CDR3. Here the CDR3 reads CASSLTGSNQPQHF. DNA for the CDR3: TGTGCCAGCAGCTTGACAGGGTCAAATCAGCCCCAGCATTTT. This chain joins TRBV27 and TRBJ1-5; TRBD1 agrees at 7 bases. CDR1 is MNHEY, CDR2 SMNVEV, per germline (reference sequence). This CDR3 comprises 14 residues. V lost 6 bases to trimming and J lost 4 bases; unmatched junction nucleotides: 6.

This chain uses TRBV12-5 with TRBJ2-2, with D maybe TRBD2 (7 bases). Germline CDR1 reads LGHNT; CDR2 reads FRNRAP. Trimming took off 6 bases at V and 3 bases at J, with 17 bases between the two ends. The CDR3 loop spans 16 amino acids. Here the CDR3 reads CASGLRGGAYTGELFF. CDR3 DNA: TGTGCTAGTGGCTTGAGGGGGGGCGCGTACACCGGGGAGCTGTTTTTT.

The DNA for the CDR3 is TGTGCCAGCAGAGGGACAGGGGAGTACTACGAGCAGTACTTC. Its translation is CASRGTGEYYEQYF. The rearrangement uses TRBV6-5 and TRBJ2-7; TRBD1 matches at 10 bases. Germline V gives CDR1 MNHEY, CDR2 SVGAGI. Trimming at V came to 6 bases and at J to 3 bases, leaving 5 bases not matched to a gene. The CDR3 length is 14 residues.

The chain carries TRBV5-1 and TRBJ2-3, with 8 bases that match TRBD2. Trimming cost V 0 bases and J 4 bases; bases outside gene matches: 4. Per the germline V gene, CDR1 is SGHRS and CDR2 is YFSETQ. This CDR3 comprises 15 residues. DNA for the CDR3: TGCGCCAGCAGCTTGGCCGGGGGGGTACCAGATACGCAGTATTTT. Its translation is CASSLAGGVPDTQYF.

CDR3 in DNA: TGTGCCAGCAGCTTGACTACCTTGGGTGTGCAATTCTTC. Translation gives CASSLTTLGVQFF. The V and J genes are TRBV11-2 and TRBJ2-1; D is perhaps TRBD2 (5 bases). This CDR3 has 13 amino acids. V dropped 3 bases and J dropped 16 bases, with 19 bases sitting between them. Germline-derived CDR1 and CDR2 are SGHAT and FQNNGV.